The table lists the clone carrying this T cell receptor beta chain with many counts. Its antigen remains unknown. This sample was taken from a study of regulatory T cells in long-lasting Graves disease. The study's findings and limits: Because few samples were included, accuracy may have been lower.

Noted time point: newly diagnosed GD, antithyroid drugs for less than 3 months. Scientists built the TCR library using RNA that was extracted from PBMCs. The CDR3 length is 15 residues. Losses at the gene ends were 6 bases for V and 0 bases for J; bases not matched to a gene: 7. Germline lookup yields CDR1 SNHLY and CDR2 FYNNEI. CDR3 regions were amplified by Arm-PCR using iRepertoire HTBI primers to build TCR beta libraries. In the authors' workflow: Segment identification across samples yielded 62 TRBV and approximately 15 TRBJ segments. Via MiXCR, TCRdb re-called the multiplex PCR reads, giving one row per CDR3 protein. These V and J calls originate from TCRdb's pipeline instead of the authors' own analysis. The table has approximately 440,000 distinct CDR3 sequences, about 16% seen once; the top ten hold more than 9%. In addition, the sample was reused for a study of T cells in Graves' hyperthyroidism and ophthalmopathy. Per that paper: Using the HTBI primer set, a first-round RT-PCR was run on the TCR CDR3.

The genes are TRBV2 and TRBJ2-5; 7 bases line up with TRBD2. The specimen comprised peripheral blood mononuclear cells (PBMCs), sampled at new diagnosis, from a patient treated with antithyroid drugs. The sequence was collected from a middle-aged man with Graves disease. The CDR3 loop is CASSGLVGYQETQYF. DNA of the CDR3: TGTGCCAGCAGCGGACTAGTGGGGTACCAAGAGACCCAGTACTTC.